These 20 T cell receptor beta chains were all obtained from the same sample, sequenced in a study of T cell changes during pregnancy in multiple sclerosis. The table came from immunoSEQ multiplex PCR; TCRdb's copy has only in-frame clones and leaves some out. The sample yields about 32,000 clones, roughly nine tenths seen once. Sequencing used CD8+ T cells from peripheral blood mononuclear cells, obtained in the third trimester of pregnancy. Receptor source: a female donor with multiple sclerosis, enrolled in a pregnancy study.

The chain employs TRBV28 and TRBJ2-7; 9 nucleotides line up with TRBD2. Trimming cost V 3 bases and J 4 bases; bases outside gene matches: 4. The CDR3 is 14 residues long. Looked up from germline, CDR1 is MDHEN and CDR2 is SYDVKM. In DNA form, the CDR3 reads TGTGCCAGCAGTTTGACGCGGGGGGGGTACGAGCAGTACTTC. As protein: CASSLTRGGYEQYF.

This chain uses TRBV18 with TRBJ2-7; possibly TRBD2 for D (6 bases). Germline CDR1 and CDR2: KGHSH and LQKENI. The CDR3 contains 15 residues. Trimming took 2 bases from V and 2 from J, leaving 13 bases between them. The CDR3: CASSPRDGRPYEQYF. The CDR3 DNA sequence: TGTGCCAGCTCACCAAGGGACGGGAGACCCTACGAGCAGTACTTC.

The chain carries TRBV7-8 and TRBJ2-7; weak D call: TRBD2 (6 bases). This CDR3 spans 12 amino acids. The germline V and J ends were trimmed by 5 bases and 11 bases, with 16 bases remaining between them. Germline values: CDR1 SGHVS, CDR2 FQNEAQ. The CDR3, as DNA: TGTGCCAGCAGCGAGGGACTGCCTAGGGAGTACTTC. This gives the protein CASSEGLPREYF. The full variable domain, completed using reference TRBV7-8 and TRBJ2-7, is GAGVSQSPRYKVAKRGQDVALRCDPISGHVSLFWYQQALGQGPEFLTYFQNEAQLDKSGLPSDRFFAERPEGSVSTLKIQRTQQEDSAVYLCASSEGLPREYFGPGTRLTVT.

The gene calls are TRBV9 and TRBJ2-3; possibly TRBD1 for D (6 bases). Trimming cost V 4 bases and J 3 bases, with 12 bases left between them. CDR3 size: 14 residues. Per the germline V gene, CDR1 is SGDLS and CDR2 is YYNGEE. The CDR3 nucleotides are TGTGCCAGCAGCCCTCCCAGGGGTACAGATACGCAGTATTTT. Encoded protein: CASSPPRGTDTQYF.

This clone has a single count. The rearrangement uses TRBV7-2 and TRBJ1-4; D gene unclear. The germline V gene encodes CDR1 SGHTA and CDR2 FQGNSA. The CDR3 is 14 amino acids. Trimming left V 0 bases short and J 5 bases short, with 7 bases between. As DNA, the CDR3 is TGTGCCAGCAGCTTAGCGAATAGAAATGAAAAACTGTTTTTT. This encodes CASSLANRNEKLFF.

In DNA form, the CDR3 reads TGTGCTAGTGGTTTGGGCGGTAGGGAGCAGTTCTTC. This sequence encodes CASGLGGREQFF. This chain joins TRBV12-5 and TRBJ2-1, with D hard to call. The V end was cut by 1 base, the J end by 10 bases, with 8 bases between. This CDR3 has 12 amino acids. CDR1 is LGHNT and CDR2 is FRNRAP in the germline V gene.

This sequence joins TRBV28 and TRBJ2-3; the D gene is possibly TRBD2 (6 bases). From germline, CDR1 is MDHEN and CDR2 SYDVKM. The CDR3 extends over 15 amino acids. With 2 bases removed from V and 6 bases from J, the gap between germline ends came to 15 bases. The CDR3 region is CASSLGREKGDTQYF. The CDR3 DNA sequence: TGTGCCAGCAGTTTAGGGCGGGAAAAGGGGGATACGCAGTATTTT. The full variable domain, with the rest looked up from reference TRBV28 and TRBJ2-3, is DVKVTQSSRYLVKRTGEKVFLECVQDMDHENMFWYRQDPGLGLRLIYFSYDVKMKEKGDIPEGYSVSREKKERFSLILESASTNQTSMYLCASSLGREKGDTQYFGPGTRLTVL.

V gene TRBV7-2 combines with J gene TRBJ2-1, with 11 nucleotides matching TRBD2. The V gene end was trimmed by 1 base and the J gene end by 10 bases; junction bases not matched to a gene: 9. The CDR3 loop spans 16 amino acids. Germline values: CDR1 SGHTA, CDR2 FQGNSA. This CDR3 reads CASSLVSRLAGGEQFF. The CDR3 nucleotides read TGTGCCAGCAGCTTAGTTAGTCGGCTAGCGGGGGGCGAGCAGTTCTTC.

The chain recombines TRBV28 with TRBJ1-2; 9 positions agree with TRBD1. This CDR3 region has 16 residues. Germline values: CDR1 MDHEN, CDR2 SYDVKM. V trimming: 5 bases; J trimming: 4 bases; junction bases outside the gene matches: 11. CDR3: CASSTSTGGPFYGYTF. CDR3 bases: TGTGCCAGCAGTACGTCAACAGGGGGCCCGTTCTATGGCTACACCTTC.

The chain uses TRBV7-2 and TRBJ2-5; D not resolved. The germline V gene encodes CDR1 SGHTA and CDR2 FQGNSA. Deletions cut 0 bases from V and 4 bases from J, with 6 bases between. The CDR3 is 13 amino acids. This CDR3 reads CASSLARSETQYF. CDR3 coding DNA: TGTGCCAGCAGCTTAGCTAGATCAGAGACCCAGTACTTC.

The V gene is TRBV9, the J gene TRBJ2-2; the match to TRBD1 covers 10 bases. This CDR3 is built from 16 residues. CDR1 is SGDLS and CDR2 is YYNGEE in the germline V gene. V trimming: 3 bases; J trimming: 3 bases; junction bases outside the gene matches: 5. CDR3 region: CASSDEDRGDTGELFF. The CDR3 DNA follows: TGTGCCAGCAGCGATGAGGACAGGGGGGACACCGGGGAGCTGTTTTTT. The whole variable domain, remainder taken from reference TRBV9 and TRBJ2-2, is DSGVTQTPKHLITATGQRVTLRCSPRSGDLSVYWYQQSLDQGLQFLIQYYNGEERAKGNILERFSAQQFPDLHSELNLSSLELGDSALYFCASSDEDRGDTGELFFGEGSRLTVL.

The V and J genes are TRBV14 and TRBJ2-1; tentative D call: TRBD2 (6 bases). The CDR3 sequence is 13 residues long. Between the trimmed V and J ends, which lost 8 bases and 8 bases, there was a span of 16 bases. CDR1 SGHDN and CDR2 FVKESK come from the germline V gene. The CDR3 reads CASQGLPSDEQFF. The DNA of the CDR3 is TGTGCCAGCCAGGGACTCCCTAGCGATGAGCAGTTCTTC. The complete variable domain, with remaining parts taken from reference TRBV14 and TRBJ2-1, reads EAGVTQFPSHSVIEKGQTVTLRCDPISGHDNLYWYRRVMGKEIKFLLHFVKESKQDESGMPNNRFLAERTGGTYSTLKVQPAELEDSGVYFCASQGLPSDEQFFGPGTRLTVL.

The CDR3 nucleotides read TGTGCCAGCACCCTTCGACTAGCGGGAGGCGTGGCAGATACGCAGTATTTT. This codes for CASTLRLAGGVADTQYF. The chain joins TRBV2 to TRBJ2-3; TRBD2 matches at 13 bases. J gave up 4 bases and V 7 bases, and 11 bases lay outside the gene matches. CDR1 is SNHLY and CDR2 is FYNNEI in the germline V gene. This CDR3 is built from 17 residues.

J is TRBJ1-1 and V is TRBV9; TRBD1 is a possible D gene (5 bases). The CDR3 covers 16 residues. V was pared by 3 bases and J by 3 bases, with 18 bases between. Germline-derived CDR1 and CDR2 are SGDLS and YYNGEE. For the CDR3, the DNA is TGTGCCAGCAGCGCTCTGGGGAGGGACGGTCACACTGAAGCTTTCTTT. Protein product: CASSALGRDGHTEAFF.

The chain combines TRBV7-9 with TRBJ1-1; D is possibly TRBD1 (5 bases). V was trimmed by 5 bases and J by 3 bases, leaving 13 bases between them. Germline V gene sequence: CDR1 SEHNR, CDR2 FQNEAQ (reference sequence). The CDR3 totals 14 residues. CDR3 protein: CASSLPGRHTEAFF. The CDR3 DNA follows: TGTGCCAGCAGCCTTCCAGGGAGGCACACTGAAGCTTTCTTT.

The chain has TRBV7-9 and TRBJ1-1; TRBD1 is a possible D gene (6 bases). The germline V gene has CDR1 SEHNR and CDR2 FQNEAQ (reference sequence). V was trimmed by 5 bases and J by 1 base, leaving 17 bases between them. CDR3 size: 16 residues. CDR3 sequence: CASSRGGGGGNTEAFF. The DNA for the CDR3 is TGTGCCAGCAGCCGAGGCGGGGGCGGGGGGAACACTGAAGCTTTCTTT.

The genes are TRBV27 and TRBJ1-1; a possible D gene is TRBD1 (6 bases). This CDR3 region has 13 residues. V shed 6 bases and J shed 2 bases, with 10 bases lying between them. Germline V gene data show CDR1 as MNHEY and CDR2 as SMNVEV (reference sequence). Written as DNA, the CDR3 is TGTGCCAGCAGGCTGACAGGTAACACTGAAGCTTTCTTT. Translation gives CASRLTGNTEAFF.

This chain connects TRBV27 to TRBJ2-1; 9 nucleotides agree with TRBD2. Germline V gene lookup returns CDR1 MNHEY and CDR2 SMNVEV (reference sequence). V lost 4 bases, J lost 6 bases, and 4 bases stayed unmatched. The CDR3 runs 14 residues. CDR3 loop: CASSWGLAVNEQFF. The CDR3 DNA reads as TGTGCCAGCAGTTGGGGACTAGCTGTCAATGAGCAGTTCTTC.

The chain is built from TRBV2 and TRBJ2-3; TRBD2 matches at 12 bases. Germline values: CDR1 SNHLY, CDR2 FYNNEI. The V gene end was trimmed by 4 bases and the J gene end by 3 bases; junction bases not matched to a gene: 11. This CDR3 has 18 residues. CDR3 sequence: CASSVVIRLAGETDTQYF. The CDR3 DNA reads as TGTGCCAGCAGTGTAGTTATACGACTAGCGGGGGAAACAGATACGCAGTATTTT.

This chain uses TRBV27 with TRBJ2-5, with 7 bases that match TRBD1. Germline trimming cut 10 bases from V and 5 bases from J; bases unmatched to any gene: 10. Germline loops: CDR1 MNHEY, CDR2 SMNVEV (reference sequence). The CDR3 runs 13 residues. DNA for the CDR3: TGTGCCACGCGAACAGGGGTATCGGAGACCCAGTACTTC. It encodes CATRTGVSETQYF.